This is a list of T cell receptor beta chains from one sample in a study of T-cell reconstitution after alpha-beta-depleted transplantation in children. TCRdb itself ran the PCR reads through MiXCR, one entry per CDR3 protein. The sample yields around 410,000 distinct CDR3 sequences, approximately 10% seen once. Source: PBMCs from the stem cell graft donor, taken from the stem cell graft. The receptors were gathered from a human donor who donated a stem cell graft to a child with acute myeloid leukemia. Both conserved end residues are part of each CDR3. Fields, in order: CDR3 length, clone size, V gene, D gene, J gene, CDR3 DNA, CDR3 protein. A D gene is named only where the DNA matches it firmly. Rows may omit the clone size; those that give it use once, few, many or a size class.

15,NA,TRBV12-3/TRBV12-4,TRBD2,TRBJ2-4,TGTGCCAGCAGGCCGGGGACTAGCGGAATGAACATTCAGTACTTC,CASRPGTSGMNIQYF
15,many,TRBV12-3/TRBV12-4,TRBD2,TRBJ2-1,TGTGCCAGCAGTCACAGCGGGGGCATAAACAATGAGCAGTTCTTC,CASSHSGGINNEQFF
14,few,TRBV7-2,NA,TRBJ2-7,TGTGCCAGCAGCTTAGTTCTGGGGGTTTACGAGCAGTACTTC,CASSLVLGVYEQYF
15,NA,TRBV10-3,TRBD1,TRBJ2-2,TGTGCCATCAGTGCCCCAGAGACAGGGGCCGGGGAGCTGTTTTTT,CAISAPETGAGELFF
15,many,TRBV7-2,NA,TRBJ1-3,TGTGCCAGCAGCCCGCGCGGGTCTTTCCAAGGCACCATATATTTT,CASSPRGSFQGTIYF
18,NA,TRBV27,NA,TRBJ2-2,TGTGCCAGCAGTTTGTCGCCTTTTGGATTGGGCCCGGCCGGGGAGCTGTTTTTT,CASSLSPFGLGPAGELFF
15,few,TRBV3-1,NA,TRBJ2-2,TGTGCCAGCAGCCAACACGACAGGATCACCGGGGAGCTGTTTTTT,CASSQHDRITGELFF
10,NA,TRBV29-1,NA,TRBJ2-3,TGCAGCGTAGAGACGTCTACGCAGTATTTT,CSVETSTQYF
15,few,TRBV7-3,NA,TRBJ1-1,TGTGCCAGCAGCTTAGGTTCAGTCCCTGGCACTGAAGCTTTCTTT,CASSLGSVPGTEAFF
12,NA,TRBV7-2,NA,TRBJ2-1,TGTGCCAGCAGCTTTTTGGCCCATGAGCAGTTCTTC,CASSFLAHEQFF
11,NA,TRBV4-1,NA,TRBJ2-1,TGCGCCAGCAGCTCCCGGACTGTTTCGGCGTTC,CASSSRTVSAF
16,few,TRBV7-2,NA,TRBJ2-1,TGTGCCAGCAGCTTACCTCGAGGGGGAGACTACAATGAGCAGTTCTTC,CASSLPRGGDYNEQFF
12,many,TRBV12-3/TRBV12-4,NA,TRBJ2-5,TGTGCCAGCAGTCGACTTAGGGGGACCCAGTACTTC,CASSRLRGTQYF
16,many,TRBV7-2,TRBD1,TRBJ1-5,TGTGCCAGCAGCTTAGCAGCAGGGGGCGCATATCAGCCCCAGCATTTT,CASSLAAGGAYQPQHF
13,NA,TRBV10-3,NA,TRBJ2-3,TGTGCCATCAGTGAGTCGGGTAGAGATACGCAGTATTTT,CAISESGRDTQYF
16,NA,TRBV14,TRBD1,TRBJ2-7,TGTGCCAGCAGCCAGCTGGGACAGGGGGCCGGCTACGAGCAGTACTTC,CASSQLGQGAGYEQYF